This T cell receptor beta chain is from a study of regulatory T cells in long-lasting Graves disease. Study-level background: Over 5 years of antithyroid drugs plus positive TSH receptor antibodies defined persistent Graves' disease. Findings of the study overall: Fewer public clonotypes were shared by new patients (966) than by persistent patients (around 2,900). When disease was persistent, TRBV28, TRBJ1-2 and TRBJ2-5 were the favored segments.

The CDR3 length is 14 residues. CDR1 is LNHDA and CDR2 is SQIVND in the germline V gene (reference sequence). With 5 bases removed from V and 3 bases from J, the gap between germline ends came to 10 bases. This clonotype appeared a few times. No antigen is known for it. Time point specified: persistent/refractory GD, antithyroid drugs over 5 years with positive TRAb. Construction of the TCR library relied on RNA isolated from PBMCs. The authors built TCR beta libraries using iRepertoire HTBI primers and Arm-PCR of CDR3 regions. A single record per CDR3 protein comes from TCRdb applying MiXCR to the multiplex PCR reads. Of 350,000 to 500,000 distinct CDR3 sequences listed, 21% are singletons.

The source of this sequence is a female donor with Graves disease. The sample in question was peripheral blood mononuclear cells (PBMCs), obtained when the disease was refractory, from a patient treated with antithyroid drugs. This sequence joins TRBV19 and TRBJ1-4, with unresolved D. CDR3 nucleotides: TGTGCCAGTAGTCAGCTCGGATCTAATGAAAAACTGTTTTTT. Translating gives CASSQLGSNEKLFF.